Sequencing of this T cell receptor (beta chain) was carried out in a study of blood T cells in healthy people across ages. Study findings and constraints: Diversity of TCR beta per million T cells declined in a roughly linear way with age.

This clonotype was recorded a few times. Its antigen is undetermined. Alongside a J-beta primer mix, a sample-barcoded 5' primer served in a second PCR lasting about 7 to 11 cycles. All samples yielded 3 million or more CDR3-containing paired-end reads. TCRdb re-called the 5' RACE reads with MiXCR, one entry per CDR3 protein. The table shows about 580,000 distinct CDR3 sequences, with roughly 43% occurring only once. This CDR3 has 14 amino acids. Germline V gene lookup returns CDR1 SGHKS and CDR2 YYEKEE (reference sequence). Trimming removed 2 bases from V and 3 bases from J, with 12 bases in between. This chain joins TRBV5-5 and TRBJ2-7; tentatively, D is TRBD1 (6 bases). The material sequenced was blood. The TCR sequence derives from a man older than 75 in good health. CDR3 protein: CASSFGQFLYEQYF. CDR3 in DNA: TGTGCCAGCAGCTTCGGACAGTTCCTCTACGAGCAGTACTTC.